The next 18 T cell receptor beta chains were all read from a single sample in a study of CD8+CD57+ T cells in acquired aplastic anemia (dated by TCRdb to between 2018 and 2020). Flow cytometry had shown CD8+CD57+ cell expansion in the patients selected for sequencing. The sample was run on an Illumina HiSeq 2000. Genomic DNA served as template for TCR beta VDJ combination and CDR3 sequence profiling. TCRdb trimmed public reads at Q25 via fastp, called clones via MiXCR and kept in-frame beta chains. For every CDR3 protein sequence, its rows merge into one entry that carries the most common genes and DNA. Here the sample has hundreds of thousands of distinct CDR3 sequences; 82% occur a single time. The top ten constitute over 35% of the sample. The sequenced material came from sorted CD4+, CD8+, or CD8+CD57+ T cells (not recorded which) from PBMCs. The receptors were gathered from a human donor with aplastic anemia.

Details on this clonotype: This is likely a read error, given that the CDR3 carries no conserved phenylalanine or tryptophan at its end. The DNA is omitted, as the CDR3 cannot be located on it reliably, and the CDR3 follows TCRdb's listing. V is TRBV24-1 and J is TRBJ2-7; the tabulated D call, TRBD2, remains unverified against the DNA. In germline, CDR1 is KGHDR, CDR2 SFDVKD. A total of 16 residues make up the CDR3, ends included. CDR3 sequence: CATSDIGREDAYEEHG.

The count of this clonotype is one. This rearrangement joins TRBV29-1 to TRBJ2-7, with 7 bases identical to TRBD1. Germline V gene lookup returns CDR1 SQVTM and CDR2 ANQGSEA. Unmatched junction bases numbered 7, after V lost 6 bases and J lost 2 bases. The CDR3 is 13 amino acids. Here the CDR3 reads CSVEGQTTYEQYF. For the CDR3, the DNA is TGCAGCGTAGAGGGACAGACCACCTACGAGCAGTACTTC.

The J gene is TRBJ2-3, the V gene TRBV7-6, with 9 nucleotides matching TRBD2. V lost 4 bases to trimming and J lost 8 bases; unmatched junction nucleotides: 7. The CDR3 contains 14 residues. Germline V CDR1 and CDR2: SGHVS, FNYEAQ. In DNA form, the CDR3 reads TGTGCCAGCAGCTCAGCGGGAGGTCATGCTACGCAGTATTTT. Amino acid sequence: CASSSAGGHATQYF.

This clonotype was seen only once. The junction shows a germline mismatch at one end, possibly a read error. The chain employs TRBV9 and TRBJ2-3, with D possibly matching TRBD2 (6 bases). The germline gives CDR1 SGDLS, CDR2 YYNGEE. This CDR3 comprises 13 residues. This CDR3 reads CASSEGGGGTYTF. CDR3 DNA sequence: TGTGCCAGCAGCGAGGGTGGGGGAGGTACCTACACCTTT.

With regard to this clonotype: One end of the junction is discordant with germline, which a read error may explain. The J gene is TRBJ2-5, the V gene TRBV2; D uncertain. The V gene's germline CDR1 is SNHLY and CDR2 FYNNEI. There are 14 residues in the CDR3. The DNA of the CDR3 is TGTGCCACCAGCAGAGGCAGCGAGCAAGTGACCAAGTATTTC. As protein: CATSRGSEQVTKYF.

About this clonotype itself: A junction end diverges from the germline sequence, so it may reflect a read error. The chain combines TRBV5-1 with TRBJ2-3; D may correspond to TRBD1 or TRBD2 (6 bases each). The germline CDR1 and CDR2 sequences are SGHRS and YFSETQ. The length of the CDR3 is 14 residues. The CDR3 is CASGLALGGNTQYF. CDR3 DNA sequence: TGTGCCAGCGGCCTAGCGTTAGGGGGAAATACGCAGTATTTT.

With regard to this clonotype: Given the absence of the conserved phenylalanine or tryptophan at the CDR3 end, a read error is likely. No DNA is shown, since the ends of the CDR3 on it are uncertain; the CDR3 is the one TCRdb lists. The rearrangement uses TRBV7-3 and TRBJ2-3; the table's D call of TRBD2 was not tested on the DNA. The CDR3 is 13 amino acids in total, end residues counted. Looked up from germline, CDR1 is SGHTA and CDR2 is FQGTGA. The CDR3 loop reads CASSFAKRGYYNL.

The rearrangement links TRBV13 to TRBJ2-3; D is unresolved. Germline CDR1 is PRHDT and CDR2 is FYEKMQ (reference sequence). V gave up 4 bases and J gave up 1 base, with 9 bases separating them. The CDR3 totals 14 residues. Here the CDR3 DNA reads TGTGCCAGCAGCTCAGGTAAACGCACAGATACGCAGTATTTT. It specifies CASSSGKRTDTQYF.

Regarding this clonotype: A junction boundary mismatches the germline segment, possibly from a read error. CDR3 region: CASSLGRTGYYEQYF. The CDR3 DNA reads as TGTGCCAGCAGCTTAGGTCGCACAGGGTACTACGAACAGTACTTC. This chain links TRBV25-1 with TRBJ2-7; weak D call: TRBD1 (6 bases). This CDR3 region has 15 residues. Germline-derived CDR1 and CDR2 are MGHDK and SYGVNS.

About this clonotype: This may stem from a read error, because a much larger clone lies one nucleotide away. The V gene is TRBV10-3, the J gene TRBJ2-1; D remains ambiguous. The CDR3 is made up of 16 amino acids. Germline CDR1 reads ENHRY; CDR2 reads SYGVKD. Trimming removed 2 bases from V and 8 bases from J, with 19 bases in between. In DNA form, the CDR3 reads TGTGCCATCAGTGAGGGGTGCGGAAACGGTCAGGATGAGCAGTTCTTC. Its translation is CAISEGCGNGQDEQFF.

This clonotype was observed a few times. Germline and junction disagree at one end, which may indicate a read error. The CDR3 coding sequence is TGTGCCACCAGTGGGGTTGGGGGGGCGAACACTGAAGCTTTCTTC. Protein: CATSGVGGANTEAFF. The chain has TRBV15 and TRBJ1-1, with D possibly matching TRBD1 (6 bases). The germline gives CDR1 LNHNV, CDR2 YYDKDF (reference sequence). This CDR3 is 15 amino acids long.

This clonotype was picked up many times. At one end, the junction sequence differs from germline, possibly due to a read error. CDR3 amino acids: CASSLDRVNF. CDR3 DNA sequence: TGTGCCAGCAGTTTGGACAGGGTAAACTTC. The chain joins TRBV12-3 or TRBV12-4 to TRBJ1-2, with TRBD1 matching over 8 bases. The CDR3 sequence is 10 residues long.

The V gene is TRBV7-9, the J gene TRBJ2-1; no clear D gene. V was trimmed by 8 bases and J by 12 bases, leaving 29 bases between them. The CDR3 spans 16 residues. Germline loops: CDR1 SEHNR, CDR2 FQNEAQ (reference sequence). The DNA of the CDR3 is TGTGCCAGCGCCGTGCGACTCACCTACGAGCAGTACTTGCAGTTCTTC. Its protein is CASAVRLTYEQYLQFF.

This chain connects TRBV7-6 to TRBJ1-6; D is perhaps TRBD1 (5 bases). The germline V gene encodes CDR1 SGHVS and CDR2 FNYEAQ. The ends were cut back, 0 bases at V and 18 bases at J, with 18 bases in the middle. The CDR3 totals 14 residues. CDR3 DNA sequence: TGTGCCAGCAGCTTAGCCCAGGGCACAAAACCCACCCACTTT. It specifies CASSLAQGTKPTHF.

For this clonotype: The conserved phenylalanine or tryptophan is not found at the CDR3 terminus, so this likely reflects a read error. No DNA is shown, since the ends of the CDR3 on it are uncertain; the CDR3 is the one TCRdb lists. The chain has TRBV7-8 and TRBJ2-3; TRBD2 is the table's D call, not checked against the DNA. Germline CDR1 is SGHVS and CDR2 is FQNEAQ. Including both end residues, the CDR3 is 13 amino acids long. CDR3 sequence reads: CASSLGGGPEPHY.

Regarding this clonotype: One end of the junction varies from germline; a read error may be responsible. The chain uses TRBV7-8 and TRBJ2-3; a weak D match, TRBD2 (6 bases). Germline CDR1 reads SGHVS; CDR2 reads FQNEAQ. There are 14 residues in the CDR3. CDR3 DNA: TGTGCCAGCAGCTTAGCGGGGGGAGGTTTTGGGGAGCAGTTT. It codes for CASSLAGGGFGEQF.

For this clonotype: An end of the junction does not agree with germline; a read error may underlie this. The CDR3 region is CASGQGGNQSQHFF. CDR3 in DNA: TGTGCCAGCGGCCAGGGGGGCAATCAGTCCCAGCATTTCTTT. The chain has TRBV7-2 and TRBJ1-6; 7 bases fit TRBD1. The CDR3 totals 14 residues. Germline CDR1 SGHTA, CDR2 FQGNSA.

The DNA for the CDR3 is TGTGCCAGCAGCTTAGCGCTGGAGGGGAGCTCTGGCTCCTACGAGCAGTACGTC. This encodes CASSLALEGSSGSYEQYV. The chain recombines TRBV7-8 with TRBJ2-7; D might be TRBD2 (6 bases). V gave up 0 bases and J gave up 0 bases, with 18 bases separating them. The CDR3 length is 18 residues. Germline CDR1 and CDR2: SGHVS and FQNEAQ.